The clone carrying this TCR beta chain was observed once. Germline V gene lookup returns CDR1 SQVTM and CDR2 ANQGSEA. V shed 4 bases and J shed 6 bases, with 10 bases lying between them. CDR3 length equals 12 residues. These data originate in a study of shared clonotypes between healthy human individuals. Generated by immunoSEQ multiplex PCR, the TCRdb table keeps only in-frame clones and is missing some. The data contain approximately 240,000 clones, 50% to 75% of them seen just once; the ten biggest clones take up 11%. This sequence was found in a man aged 25 to 45 in good health. The rearrangement links TRBV29-1 to TRBJ2-1, with no clear D. The specimen sequenced was memory CD4+ T cells sorted from blood. Specified subset: CD45RA-negative fraction. CDR3 protein: CSVGSPSNEQFF. The CDR3 bases are TGCAGCGTTGGCAGTCCTAGCAATGAGCAGTTCTTC.